These 17 T cell receptor beta chains were all obtained from the same sample, sequenced in a study of Graves' ophthalmopathy and Graves' hyperthyroidism. Transcripts of RNA were the source for amplifying TCR beta CDR3 regions. HTBI primers primed a first-round RT-PCR, and a second-round multiplex PCR followed. Via MiXCR, TCRdb re-called the multiplex PCR reads, giving one row per CDR3 protein. This sample has 660,000 or so distinct CDR3 sequences; more than 40% occur once, and the top ten carry more than 2.5%. Sequenced sample: peripheral blood. The receptor source for this set is an adult man with Graves' ophthalmopathy.

J is TRBJ2-2 and V is TRBV4-3; tentatively, D is TRBD1 (6 bases). This CDR3 comprises 15 residues. CDR1 is LGHNA, CDR2 YSLEER, per germline. Trimming left V 1 base short and J 5 bases short, with 11 bases between. The CDR3 sequence: CASSQAAGATGELFF. CDR3 nucleotides: TGCGCCAGCAGCCAAGCGGCAGGGGCGACCGGGGAGCTGTTTTTT.

In its sample, this clonotype was seen many times. The rearrangement uses TRBV11-2 and TRBJ2-5; TRBD1 agrees at 10 bases. J was trimmed by 6 bases and V by 5 bases; bases with no gene match: 15. CDR1 and CDR2 (germline): SGHAT, FQNNGV. This CDR3 has 17 amino acids. Here the CDR3 DNA reads TGTGCCAGCAGCAGCCGTCCCGGGACAGGGGCCGGAAAGACCCAGTACTTC. It codes for CASSSRPGTGAGKTQYF.

This chain connects TRBV5-1 to TRBJ1-3, with a weak D call TRBD1 (6 bases). V gave up 3 bases and J gave up 9 bases, with 16 bases separating them. CDR3 length: 14 residues. Germline values: CDR1 SGHRS, CDR2 YFSETQ. DNA for the CDR3: TGCGCCAGCAGCTCGGGACACTCGGTCGGCACCATATATTTT. This translates into CASSSGHSVGTIYF.

This clonotype was counted only a few times. The genes are TRBV7-6 and TRBJ2-5, with D possibly TRBD2 on 6 matching bases. Germline assignment: CDR1 SGHVS and CDR2 FNYEAQ. Trimming removed 3 bases from V and 4 bases from J, with 21 bases in between. CDR3 length: 17 residues. The CDR3 reads CASSFGGTREVGETQYF. DNA for the CDR3: TGTGCCAGCAGCTTTGGGGGGACTCGGGAAGTGGGAGAGACCCAGTACTTC.

This clonotype was seen many times. This chain joins TRBV6-1 and TRBJ1-1; D is unresolved. Germline V gives CDR1 MNHNS, CDR2 SASEGT. Trimming removed 7 bases at V and 5 bases at J, with 17 bases between. CDR3 length: 14 amino acids. CDR3 sequence (DNA): TGTGCCAGCAAAGAGGAAAGGGCTGAGACTGAAGCTTTCTTT. It translates to CASKEERAETEAFF.

This clonotype was detected a few times. The chain employs TRBV11-2 and TRBJ2-7, with a weak D call TRBD1 (6 bases). Germline CDR1 and CDR2: SGHAT and FQNNGV. CDR3 size: 13 residues. V lost 6 bases to trimming and J lost 2 bases, with 11 bases between them. CDR3 amino acids: CASSYDRPYEQYF. The CDR3 bases are TGTGCCAGCAGTTATGACAGGCCCTACGAGCAGTACTTC.

The table lists this clonotype with a count of one. A junction boundary mismatches the germline segment, possibly from a read error. This rearrangement joins TRBV7-2 to TRBJ1-4; the D gene is possibly TRBD1 (6 bases). This CDR3 has 16 amino acids. CDR1 and CDR2 (germline): SGHTA, FQGNSA. CDR3 in amino acids: CASSLSGGTRNEKLLF. The CDR3 coding sequence is TGTGCCAGCAGCTTATCCGGGGGGACAAGGAATGAAAAACTGCTTTTT.

The rearrangement joins TRBV10-3 to TRBJ2-1; no reliable D call. The germline V gene has CDR1 ENHRY and CDR2 SYGVKD. This CDR3 has 14 amino acids. The ends were cut back, 2 bases at V and 6 bases at J, with 11 bases in the middle. The CDR3, as DNA: TGTGCCATCAGTGAGGGTTGGCTGCTCAATGAGCAGTTCTTC. Translation gives CAISEGWLLNEQFF.

The rearrangement joins TRBV7-9 to TRBJ2-2, with a tentative D call TRBD1 (6 bases). The CDR3 consists of 16 residues. V gave up 7 bases and J gave up 1 base, with 16 bases separating them. CDR1 and CDR2 from the germline V gene are SEHNR and FQNEAQ (reference sequence). The CDR3 coding sequence is TGTGCCAGCACCCCAGCGGACAGCGGGAACACCGGGGAGCTGTTTTTT. It yields the protein CASTPADSGNTGELFF.

This clonotype was observed a single time. This rearrangement joins TRBV12-3 or TRBV12-4 to TRBJ1-1; D is perhaps TRBD1 (6 bases). V was clipped by 8 bases and J by 6 bases, with 19 bases between them. This CDR3 is 14 amino acids long. The chain's CDR3 is CASSPTGSFAEAFF. The CDR3 bases are TGTGCCAGCTCACCTACAGGGTCTTTCGCTGAAGCTTTCTTT.

V and J are TRBV29-1 and TRBJ2-7; a weak D match, TRBD1 (5 bases). The CDR3 is 13 amino acids. V was clipped by 3 bases and J by 5 bases, with 14 bases between them. Germline V gene data show CDR1 as SQVTM and CDR2 as ANQGSEA. DNA for the CDR3: TGCAGCGTTGAGGGGCAGGGAACCCACGAGCAGTACTTC. Translated, it gives CSVEGQGTHEQYF.

This clonotype came up many times. The genes are TRBV7-9 and TRBJ1-2; D might be TRBD1 (6 bases). CDR1 and CDR2 (germline): SEHNR, FQNEAQ (reference sequence). The V gene lost 11 bases and the J gene lost 4 bases, with 14 bases spanning the gap. There are 12 residues in the CDR3. The CDR3 region has the DNA TGTGCCGGGACGGGGGCTGGCTATGGCTACACCTTC. Its translation is CAGTGAGYGYTF.

This chain links TRBV29-1 with TRBJ1-1; D might be TRBD1 (5 bases). CDR1 and CDR2 (germline): SQVTM, ANQGSEA. V was shortened by 7 bases and J by 6 bases, with 15 bases between the two germline ends. CDR3 size: 12 residues. This CDR3 reads CSDAGFRAEAFF. The CDR3 coding sequence is TGCAGCGATGCGGGCTTCAGGGCTGAAGCTTTCTTT.

As to this clonotype: A read error may produce the germline difference seen at one junction end. The chain recombines TRBV10-3 with TRBJ1-3; D is uncertain. Germline V gene data show CDR1 as ENHRY and CDR2 as SYGVKD. The CDR3 loop spans 13 amino acids. The CDR3 nucleotides read TGTGCCAGCAGTGATCCGGGTATCGACACCATATATTTT. Translated, it gives CASSDPGIDTIYF.

In regard to this clonotype: Relative to the germline gene, one junction end is altered; a read error may explain this. The chain carries TRBV25-1 and TRBJ1-4; 8 bases line up with TRBD1. In germline, CDR1 is MGHDK, CDR2 SYGVNS. This CDR3 is 13 amino acids long. The CDR3 here is CAGSELGTGKLFF. In DNA form, the CDR3 reads TGTGCCGGCAGTGAATTAGGGACAGGAAAACTGTTTTTT.

CDR3 coding DNA: TGTGCCAGCTCGCGATTGGAGGGGTTGGGGCAGCCCCAGCATTTT. Translated: CASSRLEGLGQPQHF. V usage is TRBV9 and J usage is TRBJ1-5; tentatively, D is TRBD1 (5 bases). This CDR3 is built from 15 residues. CDR1 is SGDLS and CDR2 is YYNGEE in the germline V gene. V was cut by 7 bases and J by 7 bases, with 21 bases left in between.

Worth noting for this clonotype: This could be a read error, since a much larger clone is one nucleotide away. CDR3 amino acids: CASSAPPDLNYGQYF. The CDR3 DNA reads TGTGCCAGCAGCGCCCCTCCGGACTTAAACTACGGGCAGTACTTC. The J gene is TRBJ2-7, the V gene TRBV2, with a possible D match to TRBD2 (5 bases). From germline, CDR1 is SNHLY and CDR2 FYNNEI. The CDR3 totals 15 residues.